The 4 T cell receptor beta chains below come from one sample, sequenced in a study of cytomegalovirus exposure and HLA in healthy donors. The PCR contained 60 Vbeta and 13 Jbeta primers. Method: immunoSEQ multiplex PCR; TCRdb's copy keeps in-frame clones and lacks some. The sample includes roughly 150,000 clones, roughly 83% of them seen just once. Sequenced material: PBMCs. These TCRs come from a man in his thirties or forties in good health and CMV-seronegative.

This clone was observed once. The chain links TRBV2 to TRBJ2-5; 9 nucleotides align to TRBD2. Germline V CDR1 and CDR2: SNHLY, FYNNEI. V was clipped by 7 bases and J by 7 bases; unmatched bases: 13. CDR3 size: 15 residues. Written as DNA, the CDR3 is TGTGCCAGCACTAGGACTAGCGCCCTGTTGGGGACCCAGTACTTC. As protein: CASTRTSALLGTQYF.

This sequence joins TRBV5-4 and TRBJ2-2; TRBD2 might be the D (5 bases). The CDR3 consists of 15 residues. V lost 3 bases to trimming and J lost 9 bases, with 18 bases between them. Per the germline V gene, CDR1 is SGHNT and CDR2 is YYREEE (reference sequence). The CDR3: CASSSELEAHRELFF. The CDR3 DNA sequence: TGTGCCAGCAGCTCGGAACTAGAGGCGCACCGGGAGCTGTTTTTT.

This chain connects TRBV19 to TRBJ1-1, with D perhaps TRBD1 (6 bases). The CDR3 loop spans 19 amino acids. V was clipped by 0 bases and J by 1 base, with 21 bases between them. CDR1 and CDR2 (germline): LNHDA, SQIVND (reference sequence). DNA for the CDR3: TGTGCCAGTAGTATAGACCCGGACAGCCTAAGGGGATGGAACACTGAAGCTTTCTTT. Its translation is CASSIDPDSLRGWNTEAFF.

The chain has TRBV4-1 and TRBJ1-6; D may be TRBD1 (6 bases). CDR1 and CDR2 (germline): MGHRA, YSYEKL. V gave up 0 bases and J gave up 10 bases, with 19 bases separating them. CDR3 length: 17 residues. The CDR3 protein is CASSQEVRTDLGSPLHF. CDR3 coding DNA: TGCGCCAGCAGCCAAGAGGTCCGGACAGATCTAGGGTCACCCCTCCACTTT.